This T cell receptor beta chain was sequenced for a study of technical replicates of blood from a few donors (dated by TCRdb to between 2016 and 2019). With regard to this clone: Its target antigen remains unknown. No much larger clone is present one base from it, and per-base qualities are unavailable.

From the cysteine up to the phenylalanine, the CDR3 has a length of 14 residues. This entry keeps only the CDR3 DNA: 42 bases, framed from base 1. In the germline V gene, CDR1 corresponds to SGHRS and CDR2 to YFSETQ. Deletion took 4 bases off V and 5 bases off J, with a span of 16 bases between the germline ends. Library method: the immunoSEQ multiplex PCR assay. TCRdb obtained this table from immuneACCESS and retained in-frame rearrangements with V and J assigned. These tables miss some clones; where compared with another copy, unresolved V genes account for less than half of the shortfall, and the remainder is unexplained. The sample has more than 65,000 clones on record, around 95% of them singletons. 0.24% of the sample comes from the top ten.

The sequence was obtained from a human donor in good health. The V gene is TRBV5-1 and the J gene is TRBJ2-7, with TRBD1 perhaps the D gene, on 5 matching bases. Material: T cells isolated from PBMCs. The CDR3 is CASSGRVNSHEQYF. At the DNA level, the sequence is TGCGCCAGCAGCGGCAGGGTTAATAGCCACGAGCAGTACTTC.